The source of this T cell receptor (beta chain) is a study of shared clonotypes between healthy human individuals. Across the study: Aged between 18 and 49, the donors were a couple of women and a few men. Study outcomes and limitations: Deeper or shallower sequencing was expected to change how clonotypes are shared among donors. Sequencing of the sorted subsets was shown by rarefaction to be incomplete despite large depth.

Positively selected for CCR7, the CD45RO-negative cells used as naive CD8 cells excluded terminally differentiated effector memory CD45RA+ cells. A remark on this clone: Its antigen is unidentified.

Generated by immunoSEQ multiplex PCR, the TCRdb table keeps only in-frame clones and is missing some. The data show around 600,000 clones, nearly 98% seen once. The CDR3 covers 15 residues. The V and J ends lost 0 bases and 5 bases respectively, with 12 bases between them. CDR1 SGHRS and CDR2 YFSETQ come from the germline V gene. The chain joins TRBV5-1 to TRBJ2-1; D remains unclear. The sequenced sample consisted of naive CD8+ T cells sorted from blood. The source is a young man in good health. The chain's CDR3 is CASSLADLNDNEQFF. CDR3 DNA sequence: TGCGCCAGCAGCTTGGCCGACCTCAACGACAATGAGCAGTTCTTC.